Below are 30 T cell receptor beta chains sequenced from a single sample in a study of shared clonotypes between healthy human individuals. The data were produced by immunoSEQ multiplex PCR, yet TCRdb's version contains in-frame clones alone and is incomplete. Of approximately 2,000,000 clones detected, around 93% appear once; the ten largest clones hold 0.37%. The sample consisted of naive CD4+ T cells from PBMCs. As to subset: CD45RA+ positively selected. These receptors were collected from a man younger than 35 in good health. Some clones in this sample may be carry-over from other donors' samples.

The count of this clone is one. The V and J genes are TRBV7-9 and TRBJ2-3, with TRBD2 matching over 14 bases. Germline-derived CDR1 and CDR2 are SEHNR and FQNEAQ (reference sequence). The CDR3 sequence is 15 residues long. Losses at the gene ends were 4 bases for V and 6 bases for J; bases not matched to a gene: 3. DNA of the CDR3: TGTGCCAGCAGCTCCCGGACTAGCGGGGGGGATACGCAGTATTTT. It is translated as CASSSRTSGGDTQYF. Variable domain in full (rest from reference TRBV7-9 and TRBJ2-3): DTGVSQNPRHKITKRGQNVTFRCDPISEHNRLYWYRQTLGQGPEFLTYFQNEAQLEKSRLLSDRFSAERPKGSFSTLEIQRTEQGDSAMYLCASSSRTSGGDTQYFGPGTRLTVL.

This chain links TRBV19 with TRBJ2-7; tentatively, D is TRBD2 (5 bases). The germline gives CDR1 LNHDA, CDR2 SQIVND (reference sequence). The germline V and J ends were trimmed by 3 bases and 4 bases, with 13 bases remaining between them. The CDR3 is made up of 14 amino acids. CDR3 sequence: CASSMGLTGYEQYF. The CDR3 nucleotides are TGTGCCAGTAGTATGGGCCTTACGGGATACGAGCAGTACTTC. Together with reference TRBV19 and TRBJ2-7, the CDR3 gives the full variable domain: DGGITQSPKYLFRKEGQNVTLSCEQNLNHDAMYWYRQDPGQGLRLIYYSQIVNDFQKGDIAEGYSVSREKKESFPLTVTSAQKNPTAFYLCASSMGLTGYEQYFGPGTRLTVT.

The CDR3 reads CASSLGPRLTLGTGVNEQFF. CDR3 nucleotides: TGTGCCAGCAGCTTAGGGCCCAGGTTGACCCTCGGGACAGGGGTCAATGAGCAGTTCTTC. This sequence joins TRBV7-8 and TRBJ2-1; TRBD1 matches 10 bases. The CDR3 loop spans 20 amino acids. J lost 6 bases, V lost 1 base, and 18 bases had no gene match. CDR1 is SGHVS and CDR2 is FQNEAQ in the germline V gene.

The chain employs TRBV7-9 and TRBJ2-3, with 7 positions matching TRBD1. There are 15 residues in the CDR3. The J segment lost 2 bases and the V segment lost 5 bases, leaving 7 bases of the junction unmatched. Per the germline V gene, CDR1 is SEHNR and CDR2 is FQNEAQ (reference sequence). In DNA form, the CDR3 reads TGTGCCAGCAGCGACCGGACAGGTTCCACAGATACGCAGTATTTT. Amino acids: CASSDRTGSTDTQYF.

To note about this clone: The junction differs from germline at one of its ends, possibly a read error. The chain couples TRBV7-9 to TRBJ1-1; D gene unclear. This CDR3 contains 16 residues. Germline lookup yields CDR1 SEHNR and CDR2 FQNEAQ (reference sequence). In nucleotides, the CDR3 is TGTGCCAGCAGCCTAGCCTCAGGTTTTCAGAACACTGAAGCTTTCTTT. It specifies CASSLASGFQNTEAFF.

The rearrangement links TRBV18 to TRBJ2-3; D perhaps matches TRBD2 (6 bases). The CDR3 contains 14 residues. CDR1 and CDR2 from the germline V gene are KGHSH and LQKENI. The germline V and J ends were trimmed by 5 bases and 3 bases, with 12 bases remaining between them. CDR3 amino acids: CASSDATSTDTQYF. The DNA for the CDR3 is TGTGCCAGCTCAGATGCGACTAGTACAGATACGCAGTATTTT. Full variable domain (rest looked up from reference TRBV18 and TRBJ2-3): NAGVMQNPRHLVRRRGQEARLRCSPMKGHSHVYWYRQLPEEGLKFMVYLQKENIIDESGMPKERFSAEFPKEGPSILRIQQVVRGDSAAYFCASSDATSTDTQYFGPGTRLTVL.

This chain links TRBV6-5 with TRBJ1-1, with unresolved D. V gave up 4 bases and J gave up 3 bases, with 3 bases separating them. CDR3 size: 11 residues. CDR1 is MNHEY and CDR2 is SVGAGI in the germline V gene. CDR3 DNA: TGTGCCAGCAGTTCTTACACTGAAGCTTTCTTT. This translates into CASSSYTEAFF.

The chain is built from TRBV28 and TRBJ2-7, with D possibly being TRBD1 (6 bases). Trimming took 3 bases from V and 2 from J, leaving 14 bases between them. CDR3 length equals 15 residues. From germline, CDR1 is MDHEN and CDR2 SYDVKM. DNA of the CDR3: TGTGCCAGCAGTTTCCACCCTCCAGGGGCCTACGAGCAGTACTTC. As protein: CASSFHPPGAYEQYF. The whole variable domain, remainder taken from reference TRBV28 and TRBJ2-7, is DVKVTQSSRYLVKRTGEKVFLECVQDMDHENMFWYRQDPGLGLRLIYFSYDVKMKEKGDIPEGYSVSREKKERFSLILESASTNQTSMYLCASSFHPPGAYEQYFGPGTRLTVT.

This sequence joins TRBV18 and TRBJ2-1; tentatively, D is TRBD2 (6 bases). Germline-derived CDR1 and CDR2 are KGHSH and LQKENI. The V end lost 2 bases, the J end lost 5 bases, and 13 bases lay between the germline ends. The CDR3 is made up of 15 amino acids. CDR3 in amino acids: CASSPRLERNNEQFF. Written as DNA, the CDR3 is TGTGCCAGCTCACCAAGACTAGAGAGGAACAATGAGCAGTTCTTC.

The rearrangement joins TRBV30 to TRBJ1-4; 7 bases fit TRBD1. The ends lost 8 bases at V and 5 bases at J; junction bases unmatched: 11. Germline V gene data show CDR1 as GTSNPN and CDR2 as SVGIG (reference sequence). The CDR3 covers 14 residues. The CDR3 is CAQARGGPNEKLFF. The DNA for the CDR3 is TGTGCCCAGGCCAGAGGGGGCCCAAATGAAAAACTGTTTTTT.

The chain employs TRBV10-2 and TRBJ2-7; TRBD1 matches at 9 bases. The CDR3 covers 15 residues. J lost 3 bases, V lost 7 bases, and 10 bases had no gene match. CDR1 is WSHSY and CDR2 is SAAADI in the germline V gene. The CDR3 sequence: CASINSQGAGYEQYF. The CDR3, as DNA: TGCGCCAGCATTAACTCACAGGGGGCAGGCTACGAGCAGTACTTC.

This chain joins TRBV5-1 and TRBJ2-1; 9 positions match TRBD1. CDR3 size: 16 residues. Germline CDR1 and CDR2: SGHRS and YFSETQ. V lost 0 bases to trimming and J lost 4 bases; unmatched junction nucleotides: 5. This CDR3 reads CASSLAEGTGYNEQFF. CDR3 coding DNA: TGCGCCAGCAGCTTGGCCGAAGGGACAGGGTACAATGAGCAGTTCTTC.

J is TRBJ2-5 and V is TRBV4-1; TRBD1 is a possible D gene (6 bases). Matching the DNA end better, TRBJ2-7 makes the J call doubtful. The CDR3 extends over 14 amino acids. The germline gives CDR1 MGHRA, CDR2 YSYEKL. The CDR3 loop reads CASSRRTDSYEQYF. CDR3 DNA sequence: TGCGCCAGCAGCCGGAGGACAGACTCCTACGAGCAGTACTTC.

The chain links TRBV27 to TRBJ2-5, with 12 bases lining up with TRBD2. Trimming cost V 4 bases and J 0 bases; bases outside gene matches: 3. CDR3 length: 16 residues. The germline CDR1 and CDR2 sequences are MNHEY and SMNVEV (reference sequence). The DNA of the CDR3 is TGTGCCAGCAGTTCGTGGACTAGCGGGGACCAAGAGACCCAGTACTTC. It codes for CASSSWTSGDQETQYF.

This chain links TRBV19 with TRBJ1-1; D is uncertain. Trimming took off 5 bases at V and 1 base at J, with 8 bases between the two ends. This CDR3 contains 13 residues. Per germline, CDR1 LNHDA and CDR2 SQIVND (reference sequence). The CDR3 loop reads CASSSQTNTEAFF. The DNA for the CDR3 is TGTGCCAGTAGTTCACAGACGAACACTGAAGCTTTCTTT.

The chain couples TRBV7-9 to TRBJ2-3; D uncertain. The germline V gene encodes CDR1 SEHNR and CDR2 FQNEAQ (reference sequence). The CDR3 runs 14 residues. Trimming shortened V by 1 base and J by 4 bases, and 9 bases separated the two germline ends. The CDR3 sequence: CASSLVGSADTQYF. CDR3 nucleotide sequence: TGTGCCAGCAGCTTAGTGGGGTCGGCAGATACGCAGTATTTT.

The rearrangement uses TRBV6-5 and TRBJ2-3; 8 bases are a match to TRBD2. J gave up 1 base and V 5 bases, and 5 bases lay outside the gene matches. This CDR3 region has 15 residues. CDR1 is MNHEY, CDR2 SVGAGI, per germline. The CDR3 sequence is CASSPPTSGTDTQYF. In DNA form, the CDR3 reads TGTGCCAGCAGTCCACCGACTAGCGGCACAGATACGCAGTATTTT.

The chain is built from TRBV11-2 and TRBJ1-1, with TRBD1 matching over 7 bases. This CDR3 has 17 residues. The V gene end was trimmed by 5 bases and the J gene end by 0 bases; junction bases not matched to a gene: 12. CDR1 is SGHAT, CDR2 FQNNGV, per germline. The CDR3 nucleotides are TGTGCCAGCAGCGCACCGGGACAGAGGAATATGAACACTGAAGCTTTCTTT. Residues: CASSAPGQRNMNTEAFF.

The DNA of the CDR3 is TGTGCCAGCAGCCCGGGACAGGGTATCACTGAAGCTTTCTTT. It specifies CASSPGQGITEAFF. The chain has TRBV5-4 and TRBJ1-1; TRBD1 matches at 9 bases. The CDR3 is 14 amino acids. The V gene's germline CDR1 is SGHNT and CDR2 YYREEE (reference sequence). V shed 4 bases and J 4 bases; nucleotides not matched to a gene: 5. The variable domain in full, completed from reference TRBV5-4 and TRBJ1-1, reads ETGVTQSPTHLIKTRGQQVTLRCSSQSGHNTVSWYQQALGQGPQFIFQYYREEENGRGNFPPRFSGLQFPNYSSELNVNALELDDSALYLCASSPGQGITEAFFGQGTRLTVV.

The chain uses TRBV29-1 and TRBJ2-1; TRBD2 matches at 8 bases. Germline CDR1 reads SQVTM; CDR2 reads ANQGSEA. V lost 4 bases to trimming and J lost 9 bases; unmatched junction nucleotides: 5. The CDR3 sequence is 12 residues long. The CDR3 DNA sequence: TGCAGCGTTGGCAGCGGGAGCATTGAGCAGTTCTTC. It codes for CSVGSGSIEQFF.

Written as DNA, the CDR3 is TGTGCCAGCAGTAGCCGGACAGACCAAGAGACCCAGTACTTC. This encodes CASSSRTDQETQYF. The chain couples TRBV2 to TRBJ2-5; TRBD1 is a possible D gene (6 bases). The CDR3 has 14 amino acids. The germline V and J ends were trimmed by 5 bases and 0 bases, with 10 bases remaining between them. Germline loops: CDR1 SNHLY, CDR2 FYNNEI.

This clone was seen once. J is TRBJ2-4 and V is TRBV19; D is possibly TRBD1 (6 bases). The CDR3 is 18 amino acids. Trimming left V 6 bases short and J 1 base short, with 22 bases between. Germline V gene sequence: CDR1 LNHDA, CDR2 SQIVND (reference sequence). CDR3 in DNA: TGTGCCAGTAGGGAAGCCGGGACACCCTCCCTCGCCAAAAACATTCAGTACTTC. This gives the protein CASREAGTPSLAKNIQYF.

The gene calls are TRBV6-6 and TRBJ2-7; no clear D. Germline assignment: CDR1 MNHNY and CDR2 SVGAGI (reference sequence). This CDR3 region has 13 residues. V was clipped by 2 bases and J by 4 bases, with 9 bases between them. CDR3 in amino acids: CASSYPDPYEQYF. As DNA, the CDR3 is TGTGCCAGCAGTTACCCGGACCCTTACGAGCAGTACTTC.

The chain has TRBV7-9 and TRBJ1-2; 7 bases agree with TRBD1. This CDR3 comprises 15 residues. Germline trimming cut 5 bases from V and 6 bases from J; bases unmatched to any gene: 12. CDR1 and CDR2 (germline): SEHNR, FQNEAQ (reference sequence). As DNA, the CDR3 is TGTGCCAGCAGCAACAGGGGCAGGGCGGGGGATGGCTACACCTTC. Residues: CASSNRGRAGDGYTF.

This clone was found once. The V gene is TRBV5-8, the J gene TRBJ1-4; 8 bases align to TRBD1. This CDR3 is 15 amino acids long. V trimming: 1 base; J trimming: 8 bases; junction bases outside the gene matches: 7. CDR1 and CDR2 from the germline V gene are SGHTS and YDEGEE. This chain's CDR3 is CASSLQPGGEEKLFF. DNA of the CDR3: TGTGCCAGCAGCTTGCAGCCAGGGGGCGAAGAAAAACTGTTTTTT. Based on the CDR3 plus reference TRBV5-8 and TRBJ1-4, the full variable domain is EAGVTQSPTHLIKTRGQQATLRCSPISGHTSVYWYQQALGLGLQFLLWYDEGEERNRGNFPPRFSGRQFPNYSSELNVNALELEDSALYLCASSLQPGGEEKLFFGSGTQLSVL.

J is TRBJ2-1 and V is TRBV7-3; D perhaps matches TRBD2 (6 bases). Germline values: CDR1 SGHTA, CDR2 FQGTGA. This CDR3 contains 20 residues. Trimming left V 1 base short and J 2 bases short, with 24 bases between. DNA for the CDR3: TGTGCCAGCAGCTTAAGGGGCGGGACTCCCCAGGCAAGAACCTACAATGAGCAGTTCTTC. Translating gives CASSLRGGTPQARTYNEQFF.

The count of this clone is one. This sequence joins TRBV6-5 and TRBJ2-1, with 8 nucleotides matching TRBD1. Germline CDR1 is MNHEY and CDR2 is SVGAGI. V was clipped by 6 bases and J by 4 bases; unmatched bases: 8. The CDR3 contains 15 residues. The CDR3 sequence is CASSPDRDPYNEQFF. The CDR3, as DNA: TGTGCCAGCAGCCCGGACAGGGATCCTTACAATGAGCAGTTCTTC.

Only one count was recorded for this clone. The V and J genes are TRBV9 and TRBJ2-7; D ambiguous. The CDR3 sequence is 13 residues long. V lost 4 bases and J 6 bases, leaving 14 bases between the germline ends. The germline CDR1 and CDR2 sequences are SGDLS and YYNGEE. This CDR3 is CASSRGRTREQYF. The CDR3 DNA reads as TGTGCCAGCAGCCGTGGTCGTACTCGCGAGCAGTACTTC.

The rearrangement joins TRBV9 to TRBJ2-1, with D perhaps being TRBD1 or TRBD2 (5 bases each). CDR3 length: 14 residues. CDR1 SGDLS and CDR2 YYNGEE come from the germline V gene. Between the trimmed V and J ends, which lost 0 bases and 7 bases, there was a span of 11 bases. This CDR3 reads CASSVATWGNEQFF. CDR3 nucleotides: TGTGCCAGCAGCGTAGCTACTTGGGGGAATGAGCAGTTCTTC.

V gene TRBV25-1 combines with J gene TRBJ2-7; maybe TRBD2 (6 bases). Germline assignment: CDR1 MGHDK and CDR2 SYGVNS. V lost 6 bases and J lost 2, with 20 bases in between. The CDR3 runs to 16 residues. The CDR3 region is CASSHPLAGNPYEQYF. The CDR3 DNA sequence: TGTGCCAGCAGCCACCCGCTGGCGGGGAATCCCTACGAGCAGTACTTC.